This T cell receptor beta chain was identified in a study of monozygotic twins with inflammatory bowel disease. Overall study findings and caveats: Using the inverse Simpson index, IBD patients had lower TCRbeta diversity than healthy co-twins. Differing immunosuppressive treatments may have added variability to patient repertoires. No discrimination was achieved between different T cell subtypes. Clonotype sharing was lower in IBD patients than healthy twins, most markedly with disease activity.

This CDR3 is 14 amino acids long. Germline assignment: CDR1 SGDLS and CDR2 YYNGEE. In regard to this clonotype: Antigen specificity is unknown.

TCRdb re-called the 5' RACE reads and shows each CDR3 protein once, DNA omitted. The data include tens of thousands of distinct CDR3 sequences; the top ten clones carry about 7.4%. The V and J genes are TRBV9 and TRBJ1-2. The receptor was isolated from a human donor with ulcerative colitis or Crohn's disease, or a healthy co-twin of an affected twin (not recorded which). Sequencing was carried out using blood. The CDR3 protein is CASSALGTNYGYTF.